This TCR beta chain derives from a study of CD8+CD57+ T cells in acquired aplastic anemia. The overall study: Sorted cells (CD4+ and CD8+) yielded DNA amounts that averaged about 2.9 ug.

Germline V lookup: CDR1 SGDLS, CDR2 YYNGEE. This CDR3 spans 15 amino acids. Deletions cut 4 bases from V and 0 bases from J, with 11 bases between. Only patients with CD8+CD57+ cell expansion on flow cytometry were chosen for sequencing. Genomic DNA provided the template from which TCR beta VDJ and CDR3 profiles were obtained. TCRdb processed the reads anew with MiXCR; each CDR3 protein has one entry. The data show some 170,000 distinct CDR3 sequences, roughly 65% seen once. The clonotype originates from a human donor with aplastic anemia. The sequencing sample was made of sorted CD4+, CD8+, or CD8+CD57+ T cells (not recorded which) from PBMCs. The chain has TRBV9 and TRBJ1-5; D is unresolved. CDR3 amino acids: CASSPGAYSNQPQHF. In DNA form, the CDR3 reads TGTGCCAGCAGCCCAGGAGCGTATAGCAATCAGCCCCAGCATTTT. The variable domain in full, with the rest retrieved from reference TRBV9 and TRBJ1-5, is DSGVTQTPKHLITATGQRVTLRCSPRSGDLSVYWYQQSLDQGLQFLIQYYNGEERAKGNILERFSAQQFPDLHSELNLSSLELGDSALYFCASSPGAYSNQPQHFGDGTRLSIL.